This T cell receptor (beta chain) was profiled in a study of memory CD4+ T cells and cytomegalovirus serostatus. General study points: The CMV-associated TCR signature appears largely within the CD4+ memory repertoire. CMV serostatus prediction reached median AUC 0.95, or 0.91 with US-trained model.

To note about this clone: What it recognizes is unknown.

The CDR3 length is 13 residues. The germline V and J ends were trimmed by 1 base and 8 bases, with 8 bases remaining between them. CDR1 and CDR2 from the germline V gene are LGHNA and YNFKEQ. The sort gate was single viable CD3+CD4+CD8-CD45RO+ cells for memory CD4+ T cells. The repertoire was sequenced with immunoSEQ multiplex PCR; TCRdb's copy has only in-frame clones and lacks some. Of 80,000 to 100,000 clones listed, roughly 80% are singletons. The specimen sequenced was memory CD4+ T cells from blood. The sequence was collected from an adult in good health and CMV-seropositive. The chain joins TRBV4-2 to TRBJ2-2, with D tentatively TRBD2 (5 bases). The CDR3 loop is CASSQVEGGELFF. CDR3 DNA: TGTGCCAGCAGCCAAGTTGAGGGAGGGGAGCTGTTTTTT.